A single sample gave rise to the 5 T cell receptor beta chains below, sequenced in a study of T cells in women clearing cervical HPV infection. Generated by immunoSEQ multiplex PCR, the TCRdb table keeps only in-frame clones and is missing some. This table lists 30,000 to 40,000 clones. Sequences were obtained from blood buffy coat. The origin of the receptors is a woman between 18 and 75 years old with a cervical HPV16 infection that either progressed to CIN3+ or cleared (not recorded which).

The CDR3 protein is CATEREGNEQYF. The DNA read from the CDR3 is TGTGCCACAGAGCGGGAGGGCAACGAG. This chain uses TRBV28 with TRBJ2-7, with 10 bases identical to TRBD2. The read gets to within 3 residues of the CDR3 end, and the germline J gene fills in the rest. This CDR3 contains 12 residues. The junction had 5 bases not matched to a gene; V was cut back by 10 bases and J by 5 bases. Germline lookup yields CDR1 MDHEN and CDR2 SYDVKM.

In regard to this clone: The read terminates 3 residues ahead of where the CDR3 ends, so the germline J gene completes it. The rearrangement joins TRBV30 to TRBJ2-4; TRBD2 aligns across 7 bases. The CDR3 extends over 12 amino acids. Germline V CDR1 and CDR2: GTSNPN, SVGIG (reference sequence). CDR3 protein: CAWSSGEGIQYF. The sequenced CDR3 bases are TGTGCCTGGAGTTCGGGGGAGGGGATT.

To note about this clone: The read ends 3 residues early relative to the CDR3; the germline J gene fills the gap. V is TRBV6-4 and J is TRBJ1-1; D not resolved. Germline CDR1 and CDR2: MRHNA and SNTAGT. CDR3 length: 13 amino acids. Trimming took off 2 bases at V and 6 bases at J, with 10 bases between the two ends. Incomplete CDR3 DNA: TGTGCCAGCAGTGACAGGGTAGGATCTGAA. Its protein product is CASSDRVGSE. The full-length CDR3 reads as CASSDRVGSEAFF.

Comment on this clone: The read gets to within 3 residues of the CDR3 end, and the germline J gene fills in the rest. The J gene is TRBJ2-1, the V gene TRBV10-1, with 9 bases fitting TRBD2. Looked up from germline, CDR1 is WNHNN and CDR2 is SYGVQD (reference sequence). The CDR3 has 15 residues. V was pared by 2 bases and J by 6 bases, with 5 bases of the junction left unmatched. The CDR3 sequence is CASSEGASGINEQFF. CDR3 bases read: TGCGCCAGCAGTGAGGGGGCTAGCGGGATCAATGAG.

Regarding this clone: The CDR3 is cut off 3 residues early in the read; its end comes from the germline J gene. V is TRBV7-8 and J is TRBJ2-1, with 7 bases matching TRBD2. V was clipped by 1 base and J by 5 bases; unmatched bases: 2. Germline CDR1 and CDR2: SGHVS and FQNEAQ. CDR3 size: 14 residues. CDR3 residues: CASSLDGGNNEQFF. CDR3 DNA, as far as it was read: TGTGCCAGCAGCTTAGACGGGGGGAACAATGAG.